This entry is about one TCR beta chain. TCRdb's table, derived via immunoSEQ multiplex PCR, lists solely in-frame clones and lacks some. The top ten clones hold around 1.4% of a sample with roughly 84,000 clones, roughly 93% of them seen once. This sample is part of a study of T cell changes during pregnancy in multiple sclerosis. The germline V gene encodes CDR1 SGHNT and CDR2 YYREEE (reference sequence). This CDR3 spans 15 amino acids. Trimming took 3 bases from V and 2 from J; bases not matched to a gene: 6. Source: peripheral blood, taken in the third trimester of pregnancy. This chain joins TRBV5-4 and TRBJ2-7; TRBD1 matches 9 bases. The sequence was collected from a female donor in good health, enrolled as a control in a pregnancy study. The CDR3 protein is CASSSTGQGPYEQYF. DNA for the CDR3: TGTGCCAGCAGCTCAACGGGACAGGGCCCCTACGAGCAGTACTTC.